This TCR beta chain was observed in a study of CD8+CD57+ T cells in acquired aplastic anemia (dated by TCRdb to 2016 to 2019). About the study as a whole: Extracted DNA from sorted CD4+ and CD8+ cells averaged approximately 3 ug, ranging from about 0.18 to 27.4 ug. A CD8+CD57+ expansion meant a frequency higher than the mean frequency seen in healthy subjects.

Expansion of CD8+CD57+ cells had been shown by flow cytometry in the patients chosen for sequencing. Severe acquired aplastic anemia was diagnosed in all patients according to International Study of Aplastic Anemia and Agranulocytosis and Camitta criteria. No therapy had been received by the patients at the time of blood sampling. In this study, sorted CD4+ and CD8+ T cells from the blood of healthy subjects and of severe aplastic anemia patients had their TCR repertoires deep-sequenced. In the USA, patient enrollment took place under clinicaltrials.gov protocols 00001620, 01623167, 00001397, 00071045, 00081523 and 00961064. Ficoll-Paque density gradient centrifugation was used to isolate peripheral blood mononuclear cells. Before DNA extraction, CD4+ and CD8+ T cells were sorted with FACS or magnetic beads. Broad study findings and their caveats: Around 30 CD8+ CDR3 sequences were shared between patients and controls but appeared highly expressed in patients and within their immunodominant clones. Between patients and healthy controls, no significant difference in CD8+ Simpson's diversity was found (P=0.060).

Relative to germline, V is missing 6 bases and J is missing 2 bases, with 8 bases of the junction outside any gene match. The CDR1 and CDR2 encoded by the germline V gene (reference sequence) are DFQATT and SNEGSKA. Counted from cysteine to phenylalanine, this CDR3 has 14 amino acids. This entry keeps only the CDR3 DNA: 42 bases, framed from base 1. The table lists this clonotype with many counts. Its antigen is unknown. It has no much larger one-base neighbor in the sample; base qualities were not kept. TCR beta VDJ combination and CDR3 sequence profiling used genomic DNA as the template. An Illumina HiSeq 2000 was the platform used for TCR repertoire sequencing. The original pipeline was this. TRBV/TRBJ rearrangement plots, CDR3 size and DJ length profiles, and Simpson's diversity index were used to evaluate the repertoires. The most abundant DNA sequence in the deep sequencing data was taken as the immunodominant clone. CDR3 amino acid sequences were screened for sharing across subjects and compared with published repertoires and the VDJdb database. TCRdb's own reprocessing of the public reads used fastp at Q25 and MiXCR and kept productive beta chains. Each CDR3 protein gets just one entry, which takes the most common genes and DNA from the rows behind it. None of the V and J calls come from the authors' own analysis; TCRdb made them. The sample data list 180,000 or so distinct CDR3 sequences, and approximately 48% of these were observed just once. The ten largest make up about 1.8% of the sample.

This sequence originates from a human donor with aplastic anemia. The source material was sorted CD4+, CD8+, or CD8+CD57+ T cells (not recorded which) from PBMCs. This chain is built from TRBV20-1 and TRBJ2-5; TRBD1 aligns with 8 central bases. The DNA is TGCAGTGCCCGGATATGGGACAGGCAAGAGACCCAGTACTTC. Translation gives CSARIWDRQETQYF.